This TCR beta chain is drawn from a study of regulatory T cells in long-lasting Graves disease. CDR1 MNHEY and CDR2 SVGEGT come from the germline V gene. V lost 7 bases and J lost 0; bases outside the gene matches: 7. The CDR3 has 16 amino acids. This clonotype was observed a handful of times. Relying on iRepertoire HTBI primers and Arm-PCR of CDR3 regions, the team built TCR beta libraries. Each CDR3 protein is one row after TCRdb ran MiXCR on the multiplex PCR reads. Here the sample spans about 540,000 distinct CDR3 sequences, approximately 13% being singletons. Time point meaning: newly diagnosed GD, antithyroid drugs for less than 3 months. PBMC-extracted RNA yielded the TCR library. These records were also assigned to another study, of T cells in Graves' hyperthyroidism and ophthalmopathy.

V usage is TRBV6-2 or TRBV6-3 and J usage is TRBJ2-4, with TRBD2 identical over 9 bases. This sample comprised peripheral blood mononuclear cells (PBMCs), obtained at new diagnosis, from a patient treated with antithyroid drugs. This sequence originates from a man aged 30-40 years with Graves disease. The CDR3 region is CASKPSGNLAKNIQYF. The CDR3 DNA reads TGTGCCAGCAAACCTAGCGGGAACTTAGCCAAAAACATTCAGTACTTC.